This paragraph reports one T cell receptor (beta chain). Its specificity is unknown. This specimen belongs to a study of T cell responses to AZD1222 COVID-19 vaccine. V lost 4 bases and J lost 2; bases outside the gene matches: 8. CDR1 is MNHEY and CDR2 is SVGEGT in the germline V gene. This CDR3 contains 17 residues. The study's findings and limits: There were repertoire samples only from the period after the peak T cell response.

Clones were sequenced by immunoSEQ multiplex PCR, and TCRdb holds only the in-frame ones, with some missing. The sample includes about 120,000 clones, almost 90% seen only once; the top ten take over 8.5%. This TCR came from an adult in good health. The source material was peripheral blood, sampled on day 0 of AZD1222 vaccination. The V call is TRBV6-2 or TRBV6-3, the J call TRBJ2-1; 10 nucleotides align to TRBD1. The CDR3 reads CASSFTSGTGAYNEQFF. The CDR3 nucleotides read TGTGCCAGCAGTTTCACTTCCGGGACAGGGGCCTACAATGAGCAGTTCTTC.